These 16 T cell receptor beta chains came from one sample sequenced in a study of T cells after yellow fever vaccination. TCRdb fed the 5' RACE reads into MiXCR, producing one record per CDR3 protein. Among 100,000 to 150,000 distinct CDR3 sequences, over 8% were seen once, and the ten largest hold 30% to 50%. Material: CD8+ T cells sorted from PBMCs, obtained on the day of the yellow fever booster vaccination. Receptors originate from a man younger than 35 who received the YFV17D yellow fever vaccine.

The CDR3 here is CASSHGLSGTSGAEQFF. The CDR3 DNA reads as TGCGCCAGCAGCCACGGACTATCCGGGACTAGCGGGGCTGAGCAGTTCTTC. This chain connects TRBV4-3 to TRBJ2-1; TRBD2 matches at 13 bases. The CDR3 is 17 residues long. Germline assignment: CDR1 LGHNA and CDR2 YSLEER. J gave up 9 bases and V 3 bases, and 11 bases lay outside the gene matches.

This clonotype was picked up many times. The CDR3 reads CSVTSGEYSYNEQFF. CDR3 DNA: TGCAGTGTGACTAGCGGGGAATACTCCTACAATGAGCAGTTCTTC. The V and J genes are TRBV20-1 and TRBJ2-1, with TRBD2 matching over 11 bases. This CDR3 comprises 15 residues. V lost 7 bases, J lost 0 bases, and 5 bases stayed unmatched. Germline V gene sequence: CDR1 DFQATT, CDR2 SNEGSKA (reference sequence).

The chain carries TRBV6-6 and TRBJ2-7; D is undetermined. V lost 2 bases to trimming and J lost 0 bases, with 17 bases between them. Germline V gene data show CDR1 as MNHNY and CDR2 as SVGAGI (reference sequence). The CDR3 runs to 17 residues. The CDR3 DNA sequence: TGTGCCAGCAGTTACCCACCCCTGGCGGAACGCTCCTACGAGCAGTACTTC. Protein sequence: CASSYPPLAERSYEQYF.

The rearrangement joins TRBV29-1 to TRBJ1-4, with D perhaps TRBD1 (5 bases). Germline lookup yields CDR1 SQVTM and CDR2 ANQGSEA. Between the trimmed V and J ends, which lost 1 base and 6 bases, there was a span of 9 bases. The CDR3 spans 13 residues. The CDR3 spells CSVEGKGDEKLFF. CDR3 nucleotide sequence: TGCAGCGTTGAAGGAAAAGGGGATGAAAAACTGTTTTTT.

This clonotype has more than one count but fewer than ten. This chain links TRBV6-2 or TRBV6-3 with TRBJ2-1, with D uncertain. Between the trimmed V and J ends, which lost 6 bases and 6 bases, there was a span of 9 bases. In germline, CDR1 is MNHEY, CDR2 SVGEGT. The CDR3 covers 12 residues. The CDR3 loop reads CASRHVSNEQFF. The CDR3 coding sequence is TGTGCCAGCAGACATGTCAGCAATGAGCAGTTCTTC.

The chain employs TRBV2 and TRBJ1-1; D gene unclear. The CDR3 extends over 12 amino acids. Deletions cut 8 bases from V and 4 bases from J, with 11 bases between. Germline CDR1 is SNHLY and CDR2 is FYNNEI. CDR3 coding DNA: TGTGCCAGCGATGAGCTCAGCACTGAAGCTTTCTTT. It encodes CASDELSTEAFF.

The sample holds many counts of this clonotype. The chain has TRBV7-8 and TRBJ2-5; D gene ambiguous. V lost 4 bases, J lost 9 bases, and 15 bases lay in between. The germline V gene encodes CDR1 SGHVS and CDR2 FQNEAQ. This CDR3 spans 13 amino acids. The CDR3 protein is CASSSASLNAQYF. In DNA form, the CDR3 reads TGTGCCAGCAGCTCAGCCTCCCTGAATGCCCAGTACTTC. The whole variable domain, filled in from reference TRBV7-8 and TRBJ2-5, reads GAGVSQSPRYKVAKRGQDVALRCDPISGHVSLFWYQQALGQGPEFLTYFQNEAQLDKSGLPSDRFFAERPEGSVSTLKIQRTQQEDSAVYLCASSSASLNAQYFGPGTRLLVL.

The CDR3 nucleotides are TGCAGCGTTGAAATAGACTACAGGGTCTACAATGAGCAGTTCTTC. It encodes CSVEIDYRVYNEQFF. This sequence joins TRBV29-1 and TRBJ2-1; D possibly corresponds to TRBD1 (6 bases). Trimming took off 2 bases at V and 3 bases at J, with 14 bases between the two ends. The CDR3 runs to 15 residues. Germline V lookup: CDR1 SQVTM, CDR2 ANQGSEA.

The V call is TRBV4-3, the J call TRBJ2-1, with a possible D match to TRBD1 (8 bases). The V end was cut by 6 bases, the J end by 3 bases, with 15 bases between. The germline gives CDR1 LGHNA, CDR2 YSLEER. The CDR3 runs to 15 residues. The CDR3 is CASRSGTGDYNEQFF. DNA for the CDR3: TGCGCCAGCAGGAGCGGGACAGGCGACTACAATGAGCAGTTCTTC.

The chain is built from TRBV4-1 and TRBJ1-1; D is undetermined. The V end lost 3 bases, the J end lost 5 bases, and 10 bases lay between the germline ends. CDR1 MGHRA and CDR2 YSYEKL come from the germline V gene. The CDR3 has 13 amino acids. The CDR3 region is CASSQLVLTEAFF. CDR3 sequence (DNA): TGCGCCAGCAGCCAGCTGGTTTTGACTGAAGCTTTCTTT.

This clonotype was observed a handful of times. CDR3 amino acids: CASSLGTGPAFF. CDR3 DNA sequence: TGTGCCAGCAGCTTGGGAACGGGACCGGCTTTCTTT. This chain uses TRBV5-6 with TRBJ1-1, with D perhaps matching TRBD1 (5 bases). This CDR3 is 12 amino acids long. V was cut by 0 bases and J by 11 bases, with 11 bases left in between. Germline assignment: CDR1 SGHDT and CDR2 YYEEEE.

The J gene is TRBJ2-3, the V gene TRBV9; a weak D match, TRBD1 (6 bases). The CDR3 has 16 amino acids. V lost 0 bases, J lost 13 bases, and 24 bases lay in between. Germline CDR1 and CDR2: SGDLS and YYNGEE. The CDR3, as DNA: TGTGCCAGCAGCGTAGGAGGGGGTCACGCAGTATTGGTGAAGTATTTT. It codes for CASSVGGGHAVLVKYF. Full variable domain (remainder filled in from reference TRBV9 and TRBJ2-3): DSGVTQTPKHLITATGQRVTLRCSPRSGDLSVYWYQQSLDQGLQFLIQYYNGEERAKGNILERFSAQQFPDLHSELNLSSLELGDSALYFCASSVGGGHAVLVKYFGPGTRLTVL.

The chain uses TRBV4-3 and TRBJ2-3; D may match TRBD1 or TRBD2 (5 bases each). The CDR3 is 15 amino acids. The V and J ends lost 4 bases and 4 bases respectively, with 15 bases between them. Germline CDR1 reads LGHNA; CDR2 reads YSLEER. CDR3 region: CASSLGGMVADTQYF. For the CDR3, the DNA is TGCGCCAGCAGCCTTGGGGGTATGGTTGCAGATACGCAGTATTTT.

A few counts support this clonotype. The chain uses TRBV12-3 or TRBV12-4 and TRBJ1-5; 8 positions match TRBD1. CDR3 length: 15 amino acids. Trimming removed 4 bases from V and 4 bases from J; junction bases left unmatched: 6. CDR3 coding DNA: TGTGCCAGCAGTTCAAGACAGGGGTTAAATCAGCCCCAGCATTTT. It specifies CASSSRQGLNQPQHF.

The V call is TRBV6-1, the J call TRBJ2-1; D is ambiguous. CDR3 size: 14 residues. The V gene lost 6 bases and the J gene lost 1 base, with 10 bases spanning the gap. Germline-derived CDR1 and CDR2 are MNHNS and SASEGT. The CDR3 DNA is TGTGCCAGCAGCGGTCCCGAATCCTACAATGAGCAGTTCTTC. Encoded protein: CASSGPESYNEQFF.

The chain's CDR3 is CSAVDLQNGYTF. In DNA, the CDR3 is TGCAGCGCCGTGGACCTCCAAAATGGCTACACCTTC. The chain is built from TRBV29-1 and TRBJ1-2, with no clear D. The CDR3 runs to 12 residues. The V gene lost 7 bases and the J gene lost 6 bases, with 15 bases spanning the gap. Germline CDR1 SQVTM, CDR2 ANQGSEA.